A selection of T cell receptor beta chains follows, all from one sample in a study of blood T cell repertoires in COVID-19. The protocol was immunoSEQ multiplex PCR, while the TCRdb copy is restricted to in-frame clones and leaves out a portion. The data hold about 72,000 clones, with approximately 87% observed a single time. The material sequenced was peripheral blood. The receptors derive from an elderly woman with acute or convalescent COVID-19. Both conserved end residues are part of each CDR3. A D gene is named only where the DNA matches it firmly. For some rows the clone size is stated as once, few or many, or as a class when expanded; others skip it.

clone_size: once; d_call: .; v_call: TRBV11-2; j_call: TRBJ2-7; cdr3_nt: TGTGCCAGCAGCTTATTTATTAGCTCCTACGAGCAGTACTTC; cdr3_aa: CASSLFISSYEQYF
clone_size: once; d_call: TRBD1; v_call: TRBV6-5; j_call: TRBJ1-2; cdr3_nt: TGTGCCAGCAGGGGACAGGGTAAAGGTTTCGGCTACACCTTC; cdr3_aa: CASRGQGKGFGYTF
clone_size: .; d_call: .; v_call: TRBV6-5; j_call: TRBJ2-5; cdr3_nt: TGTGCCAGCAGTTACGGTGGAGGGAAAGAGACCCAGTACTTC; cdr3_aa: CASSYGGGKETQYF
clone_size: few; d_call: .; v_call: TRBV18; j_call: TRBJ1-2; cdr3_nt: TGTGCCAGCTCACCACCAGGGGACTATGGCTACACCTTC; cdr3_aa: CASSPPGDYGYTF
clone_size: .; d_call: .; v_call: TRBV19; j_call: TRBJ2-1; cdr3_nt: TGTGCCAGTAGTAGAAGGGGAAATGAGCAGTTCTTC; cdr3_aa: CASSRRGNEQFF
clone_size: .; d_call: TRBD1; v_call: TRBV19; j_call: TRBJ2-7; cdr3_nt: TGTGCCACTCAGACTCGGACAGGGACCTACGAGCAGTACTTC; cdr3_aa: CATQTRTGTYEQYF
clone_size: .; d_call: TRBD2; v_call: TRBV5-4; j_call: TRBJ2-1; cdr3_nt: TGTGCCACACAACTAGCGGGAAGCAATGAGCAGTTCTTC; cdr3_aa: CATQLAGSNEQFF
clone_size: .; d_call: TRBD1; v_call: TRBV27; j_call: TRBJ1-2; cdr3_nt: TGTGCCAGCAGTTCCATCATTCAACAGGGGTTGGCTAACTATGGCTACACCTTC; cdr3_aa: CASSSIIQQGLANYGYTF
clone_size: .; d_call: TRBD1; v_call: TRBV18; j_call: TRBJ1-2; cdr3_nt: TGTGCCAGCTCACCATCAGGACAGGATAACTATGGCTACACCTTC; cdr3_aa: CASSPSGQDNYGYTF
clone_size: .; d_call: .; v_call: TRBV19; j_call: TRBJ2-7; cdr3_nt: TGTGCCAGTAGGTACAGGGAACAAAACGAGCAGTACTTC; cdr3_aa: CASRYREQNEQYF
clone_size: .; d_call: .; v_call: TRBV5-1; j_call: TRBJ2-5; cdr3_nt: TGCGCCAGCAGCTTGACCAACGCCAGGGAGACCCAGTACTTC; cdr3_aa: CASSLTNARETQYF
clone_size: .; d_call: .; v_call: TRBV27; j_call: TRBJ1-1; cdr3_nt: TGTGCCAGCAGTTTACTCCCAGGGACTACCACTGAAGCTTTCTTT; cdr3_aa: CASSLLPGTTTEAFF
clone_size: .; d_call: TRBD2; v_call: TRBV27; j_call: TRBJ2-3; cdr3_nt: TGTGCCAGCAGTTTATTTGGGGGGGGCACAGATACGCAGTATTTT; cdr3_aa: CASSLFGGGTDTQYF
clone_size: .; d_call: .; v_call: TRBV7-9; j_call: TRBJ2-5; cdr3_nt: TGTGCCAGCAGCCGTAGGGTACAGGCGCAAGAGACCCAGTACTTC; cdr3_aa: CASSRRVQAQETQYF
clone_size: few; d_call: .; v_call: TRBV10-1; j_call: TRBJ2-3; cdr3_nt: TGCGCCAGCAGTCCCACACGGGCAGATACGCAGTATTTT; cdr3_aa: CASSPTRADTQYF
clone_size: .; d_call: .; v_call: TRBV4-1; j_call: TRBJ2-3; cdr3_nt: TGCGCCAGCAGCCAAGTTCCAGCGGGTCCCACAGATACGCAGTATTTT; cdr3_aa: CASSQVPAGPTDTQYF
clone_size: .; d_call: TRBD2; v_call: TRBV6-1; j_call: TRBJ2-7; cdr3_nt: TGTGCCAGCAGTGATGGACTAGCGGGAGGTGGGCCATTC; cdr3_aa: CASSDGLAGGGPF
clone_size: .; d_call: .; v_call: TRBV5-1; j_call: TRBJ1-1; cdr3_nt: TGCGCCAGCAGCGAGAAAGGTCGAGGGACTGAAGCTTTCTTT; cdr3_aa: CASSEKGRGTEAFF
clone_size: .; d_call: TRBD2; v_call: TRBV18; j_call: TRBJ2-4; cdr3_nt: TGTGCCAGCTCACCCCCGGCAGCGGGGAACATTCAGTACTTC; cdr3_aa: CASSPPAAGNIQYF
clone_size: once; d_call: TRBD2; v_call: TRBV30; j_call: TRBJ2-3; cdr3_nt: TGTGCCTGGACCCGCGGGGGGGTAGGAGATACGCAGTATTTT; cdr3_aa: CAWTRGGVGDTQYF
clone_size: .; d_call: TRBD2; v_call: TRBV9; j_call: TRBJ2-1; cdr3_nt: TGTGCCAGCAGCGTAGTGTCTAGCGGGCGCAATGAGCAGTTCTTC; cdr3_aa: CASSVVSSGRNEQFF
clone_size: .; d_call: .; v_call: TRBV13; j_call: TRBJ2-2; cdr3_nt: TGTGCCAGCAGCTTGGGACTCACCGGGGAGCTGTTTTTT; cdr3_aa: CASSLGLTGELFF
clone_size: .; d_call: TRBD1; v_call: TRBV20-1; j_call: TRBJ1-2; cdr3_nt: TGCAGTGCTAGTAAGACAGGGGGCGCGGATGGCTACACCTTC; cdr3_aa: CSASKTGGADGYTF
clone_size: .; d_call: TRBD1; v_call: TRBV5-5; j_call: TRBJ1-2; cdr3_nt: TGTGCCAGCAGAGACAGGGCCATTCGGGGCTACACCTTC; cdr3_aa: CASRDRAIRGYTF
clone_size: .; d_call: TRBD1; v_call: TRBV5-1; j_call: TRBJ1-6; cdr3_nt: TGCGCCAGCAGCTTGGCCGGGACAGGGTTTTCACCCCTCCACTTT; cdr3_aa: CASSLAGTGFSPLHF
clone_size: .; d_call: TRBD2; v_call: TRBV18; j_call: TRBJ2-7; cdr3_nt: TGTGCCAGCTCGCCCCATAGCGGGAACTACGAGCAGTACTTC; cdr3_aa: CASSPHSGNYEQYF
clone_size: .; d_call: .; v_call: TRBV12-3/TRBV12-4; j_call: TRBJ2-3; cdr3_nt: TGTGCCAGCAGTCACGTTGCCGAGGGAACGCAGTATTTT; cdr3_aa: CASSHVAEGTQYF
clone_size: few; d_call: .; v_call: TRBV30; j_call: TRBJ1-5; cdr3_nt: TGTGCCTGGAGTCCCCCACTCGGGTTAGGTCAGCCCCAGCATTTT; cdr3_aa: CAWSPPLGLGQPQHF
clone_size: .; d_call: TRBD1; v_call: TRBV24-1; j_call: TRBJ1-6; cdr3_nt: TGTGCCACCAGACGACAGGGGATGATTTCACCCCTCCACTTT; cdr3_aa: CATRRQGMISPLHF
clone_size: few; d_call: TRBD2; v_call: TRBV9; j_call: TRBJ2-2; cdr3_nt: TGTGCCAGCAGCGTGACTAGCGGGAGCCCCGGGGAGCTGTTTTTT; cdr3_aa: CASSVTSGSPGELFF
clone_size: .; d_call: TRBD2; v_call: TRBV2; j_call: TRBJ2-5; cdr3_nt: TGTGCCAGCAGTGATTGGGTTAGCGGGTACCAAGAGACCCAGTACTTC; cdr3_aa: CASSDWVSGYQETQYF
clone_size: few; d_call: .; v_call: TRBV28; j_call: TRBJ1-1; cdr3_nt: TGTGCCAGCAGTTTACCGACAGGTGTGAACACTGAAGCTTTCTTT; cdr3_aa: CASSLPTGVNTEAFF
clone_size: .; d_call: TRBD1; v_call: TRBV5-5; j_call: TRBJ1-2; cdr3_nt: TGTGCCAGCAGCTCAGGGGGTTACTATGGCTACACCTTC; cdr3_aa: CASSSGGYYGYTF
clone_size: .; d_call: TRBD1; v_call: TRBV24-1; j_call: TRBJ1-5; cdr3_nt: TGTGCCACCAGCGCAGGGGGCGTGGGTCAGCCCCAGCATTTT; cdr3_aa: CATSAGGVGQPQHF
clone_size: once; d_call: TRBD2; v_call: TRBV3-1/TRBV3-2; j_call: TRBJ2-7; cdr3_nt: TGTGCCAGCAGGGAAGCGGGAGGCCGGGAGCAGTACTTC; cdr3_aa: CASREAGGREQYF
clone_size: .; d_call: .; v_call: TRBV9; j_call: TRBJ1-6; cdr3_nt: TGTGCCAGCAGCCGGGACTTCTCCTATAATTCACCCCTCCACTTT; cdr3_aa: CASSRDFSYNSPLHF
clone_size: .; d_call: .; v_call: TRBV7-9; j_call: TRBJ1-1; cdr3_nt: TGTGCCAGCAGCCCCGGGACAGAAGCTTTCTTT; cdr3_aa: CASSPGTEAFF
clone_size: .; d_call: .; v_call: TRBV11-3; j_call: TRBJ2-1; cdr3_nt: TGTGCCAGCAGCTCGGACAGTTATGAGCAGTTCTTC; cdr3_aa: CASSSDSYEQFF
clone_size: .; d_call: TRBD2; v_call: TRBV2; j_call: TRBJ2-7; cdr3_nt: TGTGCCAGCAGTGACCGGCTAGCGGGGGCCTACGAGCAGTACTTC; cdr3_aa: CASSDRLAGAYEQYF
clone_size: .; d_call: TRBD2; v_call: TRBV7-9; j_call: TRBJ2-1; cdr3_nt: TGTGCCAGCAGCTTTGGGACTAGCGGGAGCCATGAGCAGTTCTTC; cdr3_aa: CASSFGTSGSHEQFF
clone_size: .; d_call: TRBD1; v_call: TRBV11-1; j_call: TRBJ2-7; cdr3_nt: TGTGCCAGCAGCCCTAGACAGGGGATCGGCTACGAGCAGTACTTC; cdr3_aa: CASSPRQGIGYEQYF
clone_size: once; d_call: TRBD2; v_call: TRBV24-1; j_call: TRBJ2-3; cdr3_nt: TGTGCCACCAGTGACCCCGGACTAGTAGGCTCAGATACGCAGTATTTT; cdr3_aa: CATSDPGLVGSDTQYF
clone_size: once; d_call: TRBD2; v_call: TRBV3-1/TRBV3-2; j_call: TRBJ2-7; cdr3_nt: TGTGCCAGCAGTCAGACTAGCGGGACTTCCTACGAGCAGTACTTC; cdr3_aa: CASSQTSGTSYEQYF
clone_size: .; d_call: TRBD1; v_call: TRBV27; j_call: TRBJ1-2; cdr3_nt: TGTGCCAGCAGTCCTCAACAGGGGGCGATCTATGGCTACACCTTC; cdr3_aa: CASSPQQGAIYGYTF